This T cell receptor beta chain was captured by sequencing in a study of cytomegalovirus exposure and HLA in healthy donors (dated by TCRdb to about 2017). For the wider study: The 666 repertoires of the first cohort and the roughly 110 validation repertoires were produced on the same platform, according to a later analysis. The aim of the study was to test whether cataloging public T cell receptors could identify signatures of past pathogen exposure. A separate validation cohort of over 95 different subjects was used in addition to the 666-subject first cohort. High-throughput TCR immunosequencing, statistical association of individual TCRs with disease status, and machine learning were combined to predict cytomegalovirus infection status.

The donors belonged to the validation cohort of approximately 130 subjects, which was separate from the approximately 660-subject first cohort. The library was obtained by the immunoSEQ multiplex PCR assay. In the original analysis: A statistical classification framework was built for diagnosing cytomegalovirus status from the catalog of TCR beta chain sequences. TCRdb holds this immuneACCESS table with in-frame rearrangements only. Some clones are missing; in checked studies, unresolved V genes explain under half, and the rest has no known cause. V, J and clone size were drawn from that table, and D and trimming were deduced from the DNA. The sample profile shows approximately 150,000 clones; 87% of them were found once. The top ten hold 1.4% of the sample. This clone was seen once. What antigen it recognizes has not been identified. The sample holds no much larger clone one base away, and base qualities are not on file.

General conclusions and limits of the study: The classifier was reported to diagnose cytomegalovirus status with high specificity and sensitivity in both the original cohort and the validation cohort. A few of the identified cytomegalovirus-associated TCR beta chains were confirmed in vitro to be specific for cytomegalovirus antigens. Most TCR sequences were observed very rarely across donors, whereas some public TCRs were present in many individuals. Subsequent analysis determined that TCRs grouped into clusters in the first cohort also showed a tendency toward co-occurrence across the 120 validation repertoires, and roughly 94% of cluster scores exceeded 0. The study listed 170 or so TCR beta chains as associated with cytomegalovirus. The validation cohort had no HLA typing available for a later analysis, so co-occurrence within that cohort was assessed over all 120 or so repertoires. The authors suggested that the approach could potentially be generalized to other disease states and immunological phenotypes.

V was cut back by 5 bases and J by 7 bases, leaving a gap of 11 bases between them. The CDR3 spans 12 residues, from the cysteine through the phenylalanine. The entry retains the CDR3 DNA only, 36 bases that are in frame from base 1. The germline V gene supplies CDR1 MNHEY and CDR2 SVGAGI. The material sequenced was PBMCs. The V and J segments used are TRBV6-5 and TRBJ1-2; no D gene can be assigned with confidence. This TCR derives from a woman in her 30s in good health and CMV-seronegative. CDR3 reads: CASSRDSIGYTF. The nucleotide sequence is TGTGCCAGCAGTCGCGATTCTATTGGCTACACCTTC.